The rows below give T cell receptor beta chains drawn from one sample of a study of control samples from healthy donors and cancer patients. The table came from immunoSEQ multiplex PCR; TCRdb's copy has only in-frame clones and leaves some out. The sample has some 160,000 clones; roughly 94% are singletons. The sample comprised blood. These receptors all stem from a woman aged 40 to 55 in good health. The CDR3 runs from the conserved cysteine through the conserved F or W. Fields, in order: J gene, clone size, V gene, D gene, CDR3 DNA, CDR3 protein. D genes are given only for firm matches. Clone size is given for some rows only: seen once, a few or many times, or a class if the clone is expanded.

j_call: TRBJ1-2; clone_size: -; v_call: TRBV9; d_call: -; cdr3_nt: TGTGCCAGCAGCGTAGGAGGATCCATTAACTATGGCTACACCTTC; cdr3_aa: CASSVGGSINYGYTF
j_call: TRBJ2-5; clone_size: -; v_call: TRBV6-1; d_call: TRBD2; cdr3_nt: TGTGCCAGCAGTGACCCCTCGACTAGCGGGGTTCTAGAGACCCAGTACTTC; cdr3_aa: CASSDPSTSGVLETQYF
j_call: TRBJ2-5; clone_size: -; v_call: TRBV2; d_call: TRBD1; cdr3_nt: TGTGCCAGCAGTCTAGACAGGGGGGCTGGGACCCAGTACTTC; cdr3_aa: CASSLDRGAGTQYF
j_call: TRBJ1-1; clone_size: -; v_call: TRBV5-1; d_call: TRBD1; cdr3_nt: TGCGCCAGCAGGACAGGGGAGGACACTGAAGCTTTCTTT; cdr3_aa: CASRTGEDTEAFF
j_call: TRBJ1-1; clone_size: few; v_call: TRBV7-2; d_call: -; cdr3_nt: TGTGCCAGCAGCTTTGGTCACTCGACCACTGAAGCTTTCTTT; cdr3_aa: CASSFGHSTTEAFF
j_call: TRBJ1-2; clone_size: -; v_call: TRBV7-9; d_call: -; cdr3_nt: TGTGCCAGCAGCGCCAACGTTGGCTACACCTTC; cdr3_aa: CASSANVGYTF
j_call: TRBJ2-2; clone_size: -; v_call: TRBV11-3; d_call: -; cdr3_nt: TGTGCCAGCAGCTTCCTAGGCGGGGAGCTGTTTTTT; cdr3_aa: CASSFLGGELFF
j_call: TRBJ1-1; clone_size: -; v_call: TRBV12-5; d_call: TRBD1; cdr3_nt: TGTGCTAGTGAGGGGGCGCGGGAAGCTTTCTTT; cdr3_aa: CASEGAREAFF
j_call: TRBJ2-1; clone_size: -; v_call: TRBV5-6; d_call: TRBD2; cdr3_nt: TGTGCCAGCAGCTTGGAATTTAGCGGGGTAAGAGTCAATGAGCAGTTCTTC; cdr3_aa: CASSLEFSGVRVNEQFF
j_call: TRBJ1-1; clone_size: -; v_call: TRBV7-2; d_call: -; cdr3_nt: TGTGCCAGCAGCTTAGCCCGGACTTCGAACACTGAAGCTTTCTTT; cdr3_aa: CASSLARTSNTEAFF
j_call: TRBJ2-6; clone_size: -; v_call: TRBV6-5; d_call: -; cdr3_nt: TGTGCCAGCAGGGCTCAGGAGGCTGGGGCCAACGTCCTGACTTTC; cdr3_aa: CASRAQEAGANVLTF
j_call: TRBJ1-2; clone_size: -; v_call: TRBV19; d_call: -; cdr3_nt: TGTGCCAGTAAACCTTGGACGGGTCGATATGGCTACACCTTC; cdr3_aa: CASKPWTGRYGYTF